Included here is one TCR beta chain sequence, with context. Germline CDR1 MNHNY, CDR2 SVGAGI (reference sequence). V lost 6 bases, J lost 0 bases, and 1 base stayed unmatched. This CDR3 has 16 residues. This entry is derived from a study of OX40 agonist ivuxolimab in advanced cancers. Study background: An anti-OX40 (CD134) antibody with agonistic activity, ivuxolimab, was administered to patients. Three patients had partial responses: one hepatocellular carcinoma, two cutaneous melanoma.

Clones were sequenced by immunoSEQ multiplex PCR, and TCRdb holds only the in-frame ones, with some missing. The table has about 58,000 clones, about 85% seen once. Blood specimens came from baseline, cycle 4 day 1, and cycle 7 day 1. Sequencing used CD4+ or CD8+ T cells sorted from blood, obtained in a trial of the OX40 agonist ivuxolimab. The receptor was derived from an adult with an advanced solid tumor such as melanoma, head and neck, liver or kidney cancer. This chain links TRBV6-6 with TRBJ2-3; 15 bases match TRBD2. This CDR3 reads CASRGLAGGSTDTQYF. In DNA, the CDR3 is TGTGCCAGCAGGGGACTAGCGGGGGGAAGCACAGATACGCAGTATTTT.